Each of the 12 T cell receptor beta chains below was sequenced from the same sample in a study of shared clonotypes between healthy human individuals. Some clones are missing from TCRdb's copy, which holds only in-frame ones; the method was immunoSEQ multiplex PCR. The sample lists more than 1.2 million clones, approximately 98.5% occurring once. Sequenced: naive CD4+ T cells sorted from blood. Subset reported: CD45RA+ positively selected. These receptors were collected from a man aged 25-45 years in good health.

CDR3 DNA: TGTGCCAGCAGTTACTCGATCCGCACAGAGACCCAGTACTTC. This codes for CASSYSIRTETQYF. The chain links TRBV6-5 to TRBJ2-5; D remains unclear. CDR1 MNHEY and CDR2 SVGAGI come from the germline V gene. V was trimmed by 0 bases and J by 4 bases, leaving 9 bases between them. CDR3 length: 14 amino acids.

This clone was observed a single time. The chain carries TRBV7-9 and TRBJ2-7; either TRBD1 or TRBD2 may supply D (5 bases each). Trimming took 5 bases from V and 2 from J, leaving 16 bases between them. CDR1 is SEHNR and CDR2 is FQNEAQ in the germline V gene (reference sequence). The length of the CDR3 is 15 residues. The CDR3 DNA reads as TGTGCCAGCAGCAGCAGCTTAGGGACCCCCTACGAGCAGTACTTC. It encodes CASSSSLGTPYEQYF.

On this clone: The junction departs from the called germline gene at one end, perhaps through a read error. The chain employs TRBV2 and TRBJ1-2, with 7 nucleotides matching TRBD1. Germline CDR1 is SNHLY and CDR2 is FYNNEI. CDR3 length: 13 amino acids. CDR3 loop: CASSEVAGGLADF. The CDR3 region has the DNA TGTGCCAGCAGCGAGGTAGCAGGGGGGCTTGCCGACTTC.

The chain employs TRBV27 and TRBJ2-7; 7 nucleotides line up with TRBD1. V shed 6 bases, J shed 4 bases, and the junction held 12 bases outside the gene matches. Germline loops: CDR1 MNHEY, CDR2 SMNVEV (reference sequence). This CDR3 has 15 amino acids. The CDR3 loop reads CASRPDRPSKYEQYF. CDR3 nucleotide sequence: TGTGCCAGCAGGCCGGACAGGCCATCGAAATACGAGCAGTACTTC.

The chain links TRBV9 to TRBJ2-1; unclear D gene. The CDR3 loop spans 14 amino acids. CDR1 and CDR2 (germline): SGDLS, YYNGEE. The V gene lost 0 bases and the J gene lost 7 bases, with 11 bases spanning the gap. CDR3 sequence (DNA): TGTGCCAGCAGCGTAGCGGCTCCACCTAATGAGCAGTTCTTC. This encodes CASSVAAPPNEQFF.

The gene calls are TRBV4-1 and TRBJ2-1; possible D gene TRBD1, 5 bases. CDR1 and CDR2 (germline): MGHRA, YSYEKL. Trimming cost V 4 bases and J 8 bases, with 18 bases left between them. This CDR3 spans 15 amino acids. The DNA for the CDR3 is TGCGCCAGCAGCCGTAGCCCATCTGGGGCCGATGAGCAGTTCTTC. Translating gives CASSRSPSGADEQFF.

The V and J genes are TRBV19 and TRBJ2-5; 7 bases are a match to TRBD1. Germline V gene sequence: CDR1 LNHDA, CDR2 SQIVND (reference sequence). With V trimmed by 2 bases and J by 0 bases, 3 bases remained unmatched. The CDR3 is 15 residues long. This chain's CDR3 is CASSIRGQHQETQYF. CDR3 sequence (DNA): TGTGCCAGTAGTATAAGGGGACAGCACCAAGAGACCCAGTACTTC.

The chain links TRBV7-3 to TRBJ2-2; maybe TRBD2 (6 bases). This CDR3 is built from 15 residues. V was shortened by 3 bases and J by 6 bases, with 14 bases between the two germline ends. CDR1 is SGHTA, CDR2 FQGTGA, per germline. CDR3 nucleotides: TGTGCCAGCAGCTTTGGCCCTAGCGACTCCGGGGAGCTGTTTTTT. Its translation: CASSFGPSDSGELFF.

Notes on this clone: Different DNA sequences within this sample yield the same CDR3. The chain couples TRBV5-1 to TRBJ2-3; no definite D call. Germline V CDR1 and CDR2: SGHRS, YFSETQ. CDR3 length: 15 amino acids. V was pared by 4 bases and J by 0 bases, with 12 bases between. The CDR3 is CASSLGWSSTDTQYF. The DNA of the CDR3 is TGCGCCAGCAGCCTCGGGTGGTCTAGCACAGATACGCAGTATTTT.

The rearrangement uses TRBV5-1 and TRBJ1-1; TRBD1 aligns across 9 bases. The V gene's germline CDR1 is SGHRS and CDR2 YFSETQ. This CDR3 region has 16 residues. With V trimmed by 4 bases and J by 0 bases, 7 bases remained unmatched. DNA of the CDR3: TGCGCCAGCAGCGTGGGGACAGGGCAAATGAACACTGAAGCTTTCTTT. Residues: CASSVGTGQMNTEAFF.

V gene TRBV18 combines with J gene TRBJ1-1; TRBD1 aligns across 9 bases. The CDR3 sequence is 16 residues long. V lost 6 bases to trimming and J lost 3 bases; unmatched junction nucleotides: 11. Per the germline V gene, CDR1 is KGHSH and CDR2 is LQKENI. Written as DNA, the CDR3 is TGTGCCAGCTCCCGACGGACAGGGGCCTTGGACACTGAAGCTTTCTTT. As protein: CASSRRTGALDTEAFF. The full variable domain, with the rest looked up from reference TRBV18 and TRBJ1-1, is NAGVMQNPRHLVRRRGQEARLRCSPMKGHSHVYWYRQLPEEGLKFMVYLQKENIIDESGMPKERFSAEFPKEGPSILRIQQVVRGDSAAYFCASSRRTGALDTEAFFGQGTRLTVV.

The count of this clone is one. This rearrangement joins TRBV18 to TRBJ1-1; unclear D gene. Germline V lookup: CDR1 KGHSH, CDR2 LQKENI. The V gene lost 6 bases and the J gene lost 3 bases, with 11 bases spanning the gap. The CDR3 length is 13 residues. CDR3 region: CASSQGPDTEAFF. The DNA for the CDR3 is TGTGCCAGCTCTCAAGGACCGGACACTGAAGCTTTCTTT.